This record covers a single T cell receptor (beta chain). The data were obtained in a study of OX40 agonist ivuxolimab in advanced cancers. Some clones are missing from TCRdb's copy, which holds only in-frame ones; the method was immunoSEQ multiplex PCR. This sample yields 35,000 to 55,000 clones, of which roughly 80% are seen a single time; roughly 7% belongs to the top ten. The length of the CDR3 is 15 residues. The V end was cut by 6 bases, the J end by 6 bases, with 18 bases between. From germline, CDR1 is MNHNY and CDR2 SVGAGI (reference sequence). The material was CD4+ or CD8+ T cells sorted from blood, obtained in a trial of the OX40 agonist ivuxolimab. The chain carries TRBV6-6 and TRBJ2-4, with a tentative D call TRBD2 (6 bases). The clonotype originates from an adult with an advanced solid tumor such as melanoma, head and neck, liver or kidney cancer. CDR3 residues: CASRYRVSGGNIQYF. CDR3 coding DNA: TGTGCCAGCAGATACCGGGTCTCCGGGGGAAACATTCAGTACTTC.